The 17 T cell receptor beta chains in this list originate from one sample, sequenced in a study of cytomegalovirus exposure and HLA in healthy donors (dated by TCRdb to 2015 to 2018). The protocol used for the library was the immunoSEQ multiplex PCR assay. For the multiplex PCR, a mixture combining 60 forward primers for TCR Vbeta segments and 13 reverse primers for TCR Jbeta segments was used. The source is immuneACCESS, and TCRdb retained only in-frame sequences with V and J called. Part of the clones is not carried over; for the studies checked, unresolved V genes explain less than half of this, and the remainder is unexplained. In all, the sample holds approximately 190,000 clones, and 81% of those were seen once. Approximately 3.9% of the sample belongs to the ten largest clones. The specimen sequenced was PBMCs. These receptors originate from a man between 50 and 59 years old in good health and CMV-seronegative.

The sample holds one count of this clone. The CDR3 DNA reads TGCGCCAGCAGCGCGGACAGCGAAGAGACCCAGTACTTC. It yields the protein CASSADSEETQYF. The chain is built from TRBV5-1 and TRBJ2-5; maybe TRBD1 (6 bases). CDR3 size: 13 residues. V was trimmed by 4 bases and J by 3 bases, leaving 10 bases between them. CDR1 and CDR2 from the germline V gene are SGHRS and YFSETQ.

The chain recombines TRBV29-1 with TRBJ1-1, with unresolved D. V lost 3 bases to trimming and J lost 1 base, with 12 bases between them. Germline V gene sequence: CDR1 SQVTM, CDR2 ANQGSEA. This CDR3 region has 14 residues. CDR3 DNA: TGCAGCGTTGAGAGGCGTGCACGGAACACTGAAGCTTTCTTT. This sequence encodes CSVERRARNTEAFF.

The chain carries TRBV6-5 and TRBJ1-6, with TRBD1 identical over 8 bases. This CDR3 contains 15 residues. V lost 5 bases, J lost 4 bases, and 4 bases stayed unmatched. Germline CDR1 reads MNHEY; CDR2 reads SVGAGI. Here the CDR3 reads CASSQRTGYNSPLHF. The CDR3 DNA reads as TGTGCCAGCAGTCAGAGGACAGGGTATAATTCACCCCTCCACTTT.

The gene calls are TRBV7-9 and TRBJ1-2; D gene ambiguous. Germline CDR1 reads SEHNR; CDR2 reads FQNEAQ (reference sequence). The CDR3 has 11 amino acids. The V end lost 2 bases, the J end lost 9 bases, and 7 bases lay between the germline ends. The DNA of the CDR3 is TGTGCCAGCAGCTTAACCAGGAGCTACACCTTC. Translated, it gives CASSLTRSYTF.

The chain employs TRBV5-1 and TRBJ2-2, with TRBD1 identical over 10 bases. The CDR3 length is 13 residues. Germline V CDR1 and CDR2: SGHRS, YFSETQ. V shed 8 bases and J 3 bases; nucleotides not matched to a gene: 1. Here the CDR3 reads CASGQGDTGELFF. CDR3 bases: TGCGCCAGTGGACAGGGGGACACCGGGGAGCTGTTTTTT.

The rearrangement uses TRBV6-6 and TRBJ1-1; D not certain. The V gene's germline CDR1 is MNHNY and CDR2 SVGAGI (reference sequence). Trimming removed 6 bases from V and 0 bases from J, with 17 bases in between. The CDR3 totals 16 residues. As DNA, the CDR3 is TGTGCCAGCAGCCCGGAGAGGGAACGGATGAACACTGAAGCTTTCTTT. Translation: CASSPERERMNTEAFF.

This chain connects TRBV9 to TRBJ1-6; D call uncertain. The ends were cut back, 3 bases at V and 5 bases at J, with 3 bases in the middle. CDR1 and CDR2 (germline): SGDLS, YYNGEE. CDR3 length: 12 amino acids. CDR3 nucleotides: TGTGCCAGCAGCGACAATAATTCACCCCTCCACTTT. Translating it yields CASSDNNSPLHF.

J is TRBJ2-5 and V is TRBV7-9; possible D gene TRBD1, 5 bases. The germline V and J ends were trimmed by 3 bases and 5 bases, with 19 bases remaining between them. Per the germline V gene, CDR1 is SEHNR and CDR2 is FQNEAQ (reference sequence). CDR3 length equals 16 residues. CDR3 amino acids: CASSFYQGLGRETQYF. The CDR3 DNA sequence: TGTGCCAGCAGCTTTTACCAGGGTCTCGGACGGGAGACCCAGTACTTC.

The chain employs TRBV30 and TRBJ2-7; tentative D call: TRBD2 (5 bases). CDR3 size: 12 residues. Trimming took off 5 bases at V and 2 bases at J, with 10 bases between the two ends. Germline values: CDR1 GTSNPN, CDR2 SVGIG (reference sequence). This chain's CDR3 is CAWGRLTYEQYF. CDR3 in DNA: TGTGCCTGGGGGAGACTAACCTACGAGCAGTACTTC.

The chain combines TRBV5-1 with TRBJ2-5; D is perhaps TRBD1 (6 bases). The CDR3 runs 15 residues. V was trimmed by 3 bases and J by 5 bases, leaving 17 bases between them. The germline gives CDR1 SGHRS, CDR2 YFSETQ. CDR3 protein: CASSWGRPIRETQYF. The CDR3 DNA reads TGCGCCAGCAGCTGGGGGCGACCCATCAGGGAGACCCAGTACTTC. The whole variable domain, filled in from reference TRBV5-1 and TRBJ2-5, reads KAGVTQTPRYLIKTRGQQVTLSCSPISGHRSVSWYQQTPGQGLQFLFEYFSETQRNKGNFPGRFSGRQFSNSRSEMNVSTLELGDSALYLCASSWGRPIRETQYFGPGTRLLVL.

The CDR3 bases are TGTGCCAGCAGCCGGGAGACTAGCGTGGTGGAGACCCAGTACTTC. It is translated as CASSRETSVVETQYF. V usage is TRBV7-9 and J usage is TRBJ2-5; TRBD2 matches 8 bases. The CDR3 runs to 15 residues. Germline trimming cut 5 bases from V and 5 bases from J; bases unmatched to any gene: 10. Germline lookup yields CDR1 SEHNR and CDR2 FQNEAQ (reference sequence).

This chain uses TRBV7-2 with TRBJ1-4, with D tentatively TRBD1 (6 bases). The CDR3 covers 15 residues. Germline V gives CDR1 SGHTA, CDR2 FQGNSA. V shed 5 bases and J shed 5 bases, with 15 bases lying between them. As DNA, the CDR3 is TGTGCCAGCAGCCGCGGACAGTACGGCAATGAAAAACTGTTTTTT. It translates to CASSRGQYGNEKLFF.

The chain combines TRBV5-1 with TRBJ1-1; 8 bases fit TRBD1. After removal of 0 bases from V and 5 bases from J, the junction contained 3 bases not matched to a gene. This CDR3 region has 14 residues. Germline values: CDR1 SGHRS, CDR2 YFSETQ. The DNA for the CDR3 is TGCGCCAGCAGCTTGGGGACAGGGTGGACTGAAGCTTTCTTT. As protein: CASSLGTGWTEAFF.

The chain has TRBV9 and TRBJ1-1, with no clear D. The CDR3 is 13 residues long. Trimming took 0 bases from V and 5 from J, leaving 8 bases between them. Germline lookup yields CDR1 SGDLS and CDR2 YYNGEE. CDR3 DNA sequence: TGTGCCAGCAGCGTAGGAGGGAGGACTGAAGCTTTCTTT. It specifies CASSVGGRTEAFF.

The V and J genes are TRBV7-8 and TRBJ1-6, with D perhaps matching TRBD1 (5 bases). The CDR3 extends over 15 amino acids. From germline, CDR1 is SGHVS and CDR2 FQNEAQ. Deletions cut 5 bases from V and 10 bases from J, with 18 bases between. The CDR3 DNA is TGTGCCAGCAGCCGAGGAGGGGCAGTGGACTCACCCCTCCACTTT. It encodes CASSRGGAVDSPLHF. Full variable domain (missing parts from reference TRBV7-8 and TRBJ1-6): GAGVSQSPRYKVAKRGQDVALRCDPISGHVSLFWYQQALGQGPEFLTYFQNEAQLDKSGLPSDRFFAERPEGSVSTLKIQRTQQEDSAVYLCASSRGGAVDSPLHFGNGTRLTVT.

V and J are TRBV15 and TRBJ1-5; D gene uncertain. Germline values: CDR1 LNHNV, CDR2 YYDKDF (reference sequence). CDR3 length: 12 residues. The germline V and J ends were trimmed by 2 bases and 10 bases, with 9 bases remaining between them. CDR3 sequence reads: CATSRYAGPQHF. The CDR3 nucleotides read TGTGCCACCAGCAGATATGCGGGACCCCAGCATTTT.

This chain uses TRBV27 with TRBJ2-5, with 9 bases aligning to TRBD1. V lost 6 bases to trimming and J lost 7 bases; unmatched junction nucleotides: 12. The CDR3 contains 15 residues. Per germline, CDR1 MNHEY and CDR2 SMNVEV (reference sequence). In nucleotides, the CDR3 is TGTGCCAGCAGCTCGGGACAGGGATTCTATATGACCCAGTACTTC. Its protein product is CASSSGQGFYMTQYF.